These 26 T cell receptor beta chains originate from one sample sequenced in a study of long-term antiretroviral therapy in people with HIV. Samples were assayed with immunoSEQ v3.0 at survey level. TCRdb's copy holds only in-frame clones and misses some; the assay was immunoSEQ multiplex PCR. The sample lists tens of thousands of clones, just over 85% occurring once. The sample in question was unsorted PBMCs, obtained less than 4.7 years after starting antiretroviral therapy. Receptors were obtained from a man in his thirties or forties with HIV.

This sequence joins TRBV7-2 and TRBJ1-2, with a tentative D call TRBD1 (5 bases). The CDR3 is 16 residues long. The germline CDR1 and CDR2 sequences are SGHTA and FQGNSA. V was clipped by 4 bases and J by 2 bases, with 17 bases between them. CDR3 sequence reads: CASSSGAGWENYGYTF. DNA of the CDR3: TGTGCCAGCAGCTCCGGAGCAGGGTGGGAGAACTATGGCTACACCTTC.

This chain uses TRBV4-3 with TRBJ2-5, with D perhaps being TRBD1 or TRBD2 (6 bases each). The J call may be mistaken, given a closer DNA end match to TRBJ2-7. The CDR3 runs 13 residues. Germline loops: CDR1 LGHNA, CDR2 YSLEER. CDR3 protein: CASSRGAAYEQYF. The CDR3, as DNA: TGCGCCAGCAGCAGGGGGGCGGCGTACGAGCAGTACTTC.

This chain joins TRBV28 and TRBJ2-5; no clear D gene. CDR1 and CDR2 from the germline V gene are MDHEN and SYDVKM. The CDR3 length is 14 residues. V lost 2 bases, J lost 1 base, and 8 bases lay in between. CDR3 sequence reads: CASSLTRSQETQYF. CDR3 DNA sequence: TGTGCCAGCAGTTTAACCAGGAGCCAAGAGACCCAGTACTTC.

The chain uses TRBV7-9 and TRBJ2-7, with D perhaps matching TRBD2 (7 bases). In germline, CDR1 is SEHNR, CDR2 FQNEAQ (reference sequence). V lost 3 bases, J lost 5 bases, and 11 bases lay in between. This CDR3 is built from 13 residues. The CDR3 region is CASSLGGADEQYF. For the CDR3, the DNA is TGTGCCAGCAGCTTGGGGGGGGCTGACGAGCAGTACTTC.

The chain combines TRBV18 with TRBJ2-7; D gene uncertain. Germline CDR1 is KGHSH and CDR2 is LQKENI. The CDR3 is made up of 12 amino acids. The germline V and J ends were trimmed by 6 bases and 4 bases, with 10 bases remaining between them. The chain's CDR3 is CASSPAPYEQYF. As DNA, the CDR3 is TGTGCCAGCTCCCCGGCGCCTTACGAGCAGTACTTC.

The chain recombines TRBV4-1 with TRBJ2-5; TRBD1 matches 7 bases. The V gene's germline CDR1 is MGHRA and CDR2 YSYEKL. The trim removed 0 bases at V and 7 bases at J, leaving 14 bases unmatched. The CDR3 has 17 residues. For the CDR3, the DNA is TGCGCCAGCAGCCAAGAACGTACCGGGACAGCCTTAGGGACCCAGTACTTC. Protein: CASSQERTGTALGTQYF.

The count of this clone is one. The rearrangement joins TRBV4-3 to TRBJ1-1; D ambiguous. The V gene lost 4 bases and the J gene lost 6 bases, with 9 bases spanning the gap. Germline V lookup: CDR1 LGHNA, CDR2 YSLEER. This CDR3 is 12 amino acids long. CDR3 protein: CASSPGTAEAFF. In DNA, the CDR3 is TGCGCCAGCAGCCCTGGAACGGCTGAAGCTTTCTTT.

This chain links TRBV5-1 with TRBJ1-1, with D perhaps TRBD1 (5 bases). The CDR3 spans 17 residues. Trimming pared 0 bases from V and 0 bases from J, leaving 15 bases between. CDR1 SGHRS and CDR2 YFSETQ come from the germline V gene. This CDR3 is CASSLGDKGTMNTEAFF. The CDR3 DNA reads as TGCGCCAGCAGCTTGGGAGACAAGGGGACCATGAACACTGAAGCTTTCTTT.

V gene TRBV7-9 combines with J gene TRBJ2-1; D perhaps matches TRBD2 (6 bases). Germline values: CDR1 SEHNR, CDR2 FQNEAQ (reference sequence). Trimming pared 5 bases from V and 10 bases from J, leaving 21 bases between. The CDR3 runs to 15 residues. The chain's CDR3 is CASSPNWRGLGEQFF. The CDR3 nucleotides read TGTGCCAGCAGCCCCAACTGGAGGGGCCTGGGAGAGCAGTTCTTC.

The chain recombines TRBV9 with TRBJ1-1, with D perhaps matching TRBD1 (5 bases). The V end lost 5 bases, the J end lost 5 bases, and 16 bases lay between the germline ends. The CDR3 runs 14 residues. Looked up from germline, CDR1 is SGDLS and CDR2 is YYNGEE. For the CDR3, the DNA is TGTGCCAGCAGTCCAGGATGGGGGAAAACTGAAGCTTTCTTT. Translation gives CASSPGWGKTEAFF. Drawing the rest from reference TRBV9 and TRBJ1-1, the complete variable domain is DSGVTQTPKHLITATGQRVTLRCSPRSGDLSVYWYQQSLDQGLQFLIQYYNGEERAKGNILERFSAQQFPDLHSELNLSSLELGDSALYFCASSPGWGKTEAFFGQGTRLTVV.

In this sample, this clone turned up a few times. V usage is TRBV6-1 and J usage is TRBJ2-7, with D possibly matching TRBD1 (5 bases). V dropped 8 bases and J dropped 0 bases, with 11 bases sitting between them. The CDR3 consists of 13 residues. Germline assignment: CDR1 MNHNS and CDR2 SASEGT. As DNA, the CDR3 is TGTGCCAGCGGTAGAGACAGCTCCTACGAGCAGTACTTC. It translates to CASGRDSSYEQYF.

The chain's CDR3 is CASSFSSTDTQYF. Written as DNA, the CDR3 is TGTGCCAGCAGCTTCTCTAGCACAGATACGCAGTATTTT. The V and J genes are TRBV7-3 and TRBJ2-3; D unclear. CDR3 size: 13 residues. Trimming left V 3 bases short and J 0 bases short, with 4 bases between. The germline V gene encodes CDR1 SGHTA and CDR2 FQGTGA.

The V call is TRBV4-2, the J call TRBJ2-3; TRBD2 matches at 14 bases. Germline assignment: CDR1 LGHNA and CDR2 YNFKEQ. CDR3 length equals 16 residues. Unmatched junction bases numbered 5, after V lost 5 bases and J lost 4 bases. The CDR3: CASSSGLAGVSDTQYF. CDR3 DNA sequence: TGTGCCAGCAGCTCGGGACTAGCGGGAGTTTCAGATACGCAGTATTTT.

The chain recombines TRBV18 with TRBJ2-7; D might be TRBD2 (5 bases). CDR3 length equals 14 residues. Germline-derived CDR1 and CDR2 are KGHSH and LQKENI. The ends were cut back, 3 bases at V and 7 bases at J, with 16 bases in the middle. Written as DNA, the CDR3 is TGTGCCAGCTCACCGACCGGGGATTACGGTGAGCAGTACTTC. Translation: CASSPTGDYGEQYF.

This clone came up once. V is TRBV7-6 and J is TRBJ2-3; the match to TRBD2 covers 11 bases. The V gene end was trimmed by 4 bases and the J gene end by 5 bases; junction bases not matched to a gene: 5. Germline V gene lookup returns CDR1 SGHVS and CDR2 FNYEAQ. The CDR3 is 15 amino acids. The CDR3 loop reads CASSSLAGVLDTQYF. In DNA form, the CDR3 reads TGTGCCAGCAGCTCACTAGCGGGAGTGTTAGATACGCAGTATTTT.

The chain carries TRBV7-9 and TRBJ2-1, with 7 bases fitting TRBD2. Germline CDR1 SEHNR, CDR2 FQNEAQ (reference sequence). The V and J ends lost 4 bases and 9 bases, in that order; junction bases with no gene match: 0. The CDR3 runs 11 residues. CDR3 in amino acids: CASSSGGEQFF. The CDR3 DNA follows: TGTGCCAGCAGCTCGGGGGGTGAGCAGTTCTTC.

This chain links TRBV6-1 with TRBJ1-2; 9 bases align to TRBD1. Germline V gene data show CDR1 as MNHNS and CDR2 as SASEGT. Unmatched junction bases numbered 9, after V lost 7 bases and J lost 6 bases. The CDR3 spans 14 residues. The CDR3 DNA reads TGTGCCAGCAACCTTGACAGGGGGAACAATGGCTACACCTTC. Translation gives CASNLDRGNNGYTF.

V and J are TRBV6-6 and TRBJ1-1; tentative D call: TRBD1 (5 bases). Per germline, CDR1 MNHNY and CDR2 SVGAGI (reference sequence). CDR3 length: 13 amino acids. V was trimmed by 6 bases and J by 1 base, leaving 9 bases between them. The DNA of the CDR3 is TGTGCCAGCAGACCCAGGGAGAACACTGAAGCTTTCTTT. Encoded protein: CASRPRENTEAFF.

DNA of the CDR3: TGTGCCAGCAGCCGATGGACTAGCGGGGGGCCCCTCGCAGTTGAGCAGTTCTTC. Translation gives CASSRWTSGGPLAVEQFF. The chain couples TRBV7-2 to TRBJ2-1; 14 bases align to TRBD2. The CDR3 covers 18 residues. V gave up 5 bases and J gave up 9 bases; unmatched junction bases: 15. In germline, CDR1 is SGHTA, CDR2 FQGNSA. Together with reference TRBV7-2 and TRBJ2-1, the CDR3 gives the full variable domain: GAGVSQSPSNKVTEKGKDVELRCDPISGHTALYWYRQSLGQGLEFLIYFQGNSAPDKSGLPSDRFSAERTGGSVSTLTIQRTQQEDSAVYLCASSRWTSGGPLAVEQFFGPGTRLTVL.

J is TRBJ1-2 and V is TRBV7-6, with 11 bases aligning to TRBD1. The CDR3 is made up of 15 amino acids. V dropped 1 base and J dropped 8; count of bases not matched to a gene: 6. Germline V CDR1 and CDR2: SGHVS, FNYEAQ. The CDR3 bases are TGTGCCAGCAGCTTAGGGACAGGGGGCGACTCAGGCTACACCTTC. Residues: CASSLGTGGDSGYTF.

Only a few counts were recorded for this clone. The chain links TRBV10-3 to TRBJ2-7, with D perhaps TRBD1 (5 bases). The CDR3 sequence is 13 residues long. The germline CDR1 and CDR2 sequences are ENHRY and SYGVKD. V was cut by 2 bases and J by 3 bases, with 8 bases left in between. The CDR3 spells CAISEGQSYEQYF. CDR3 DNA sequence: TGTGCCATCAGTGAGGGACAAAGCTACGAGCAGTACTTC.

The rearrangement links TRBV9 to TRBJ2-1; possibly TRBD1 or TRBD2 for D (6 bases each). Per germline, CDR1 SGDLS and CDR2 YYNGEE. CDR3 length: 14 residues. V dropped 3 bases and J dropped 8 bases, with 15 bases sitting between them. The CDR3 bases are TGTGCCAGCAGCGACGGAGGGGGGAGCGATGAGCAGTTCTTC. Protein sequence: CASSDGGGSDEQFF.

This chain uses TRBV6-4 with TRBJ2-3; D uncertain. The CDR3 sequence is 15 residues long. Germline V gene lookup returns CDR1 MRHNA and CDR2 SNTAGT. Between the trimmed V and J ends, which lost 0 bases and 2 bases, there was a span of 9 bases. The CDR3 loop reads CASSDSETSTDTQYF. In DNA, the CDR3 is TGTGCCAGCAGTGACTCGGAAACCTCCACAGATACGCAGTATTTT.

The gene calls are TRBV29-1 and TRBJ2-1; TRBD1 aligns across 7 bases. Germline loops: CDR1 SQVTM, CDR2 ANQGSEA. The CDR3 is 16 amino acids. Trimming cost V 6 bases and J 5 bases; bases outside gene matches: 16. The chain's CDR3 is CSVGATGTEFHNEQFF. As DNA, the CDR3 is TGCAGCGTGGGTGCCACCGGGACAGAGTTCCACAATGAGCAGTTCTTC.

This clone came up once. The V and J genes are TRBV10-2 and TRBJ1-1, with D unresolved. Germline assignment: CDR1 WSHSY and CDR2 SAAADI. V was cut by 5 bases and J by 1 base, with 8 bases left in between. CDR3 length: 13 amino acids. CDR3 amino acids: CASSNRANTEAFF. The CDR3 nucleotides are TGCGCCAGCAGTAATCGGGCGAACACTGAAGCTTTCTTT.

The chain uses TRBV7-2 and TRBJ2-5; D might be TRBD2 (6 bases). Looked up from germline, CDR1 is SGHTA and CDR2 is FQGNSA. The CDR3 is made up of 14 amino acids. The V gene lost 4 bases and the J gene lost 4 bases, with 13 bases spanning the gap. DNA of the CDR3: TGTGCCAGCAGCTCCCCCGACGGGGGAGAGACCCAGTACTTC. Protein: CASSSPDGGETQYF.